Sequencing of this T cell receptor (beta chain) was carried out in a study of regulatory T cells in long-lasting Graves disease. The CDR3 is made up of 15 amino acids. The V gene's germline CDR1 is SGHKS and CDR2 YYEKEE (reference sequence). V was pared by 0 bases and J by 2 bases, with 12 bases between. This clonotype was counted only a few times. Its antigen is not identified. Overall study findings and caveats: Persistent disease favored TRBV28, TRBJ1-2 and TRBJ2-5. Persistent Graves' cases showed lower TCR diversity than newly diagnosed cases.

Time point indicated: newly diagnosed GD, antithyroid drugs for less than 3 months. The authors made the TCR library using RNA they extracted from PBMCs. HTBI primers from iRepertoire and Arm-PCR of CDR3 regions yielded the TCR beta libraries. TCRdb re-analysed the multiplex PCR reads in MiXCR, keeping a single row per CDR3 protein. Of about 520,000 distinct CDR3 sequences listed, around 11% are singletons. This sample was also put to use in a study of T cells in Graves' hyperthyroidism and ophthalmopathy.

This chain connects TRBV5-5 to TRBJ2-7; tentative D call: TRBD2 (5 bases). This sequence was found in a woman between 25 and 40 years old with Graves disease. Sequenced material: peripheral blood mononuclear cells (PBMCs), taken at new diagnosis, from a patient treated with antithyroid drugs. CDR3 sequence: CASSLAAPSTYEQYF. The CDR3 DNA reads TGTGCCAGCAGCTTGGCCGCCCCTAGCACCTACGAGCAGTACTTC.